These T cell receptor beta chains were read from a single sample in a study of shared clonotypes between healthy human individuals. Libraries were prepared by immunoSEQ multiplex PCR; TCRdb keeps only in-frame clonotypes and omits some of them. The sample lists approximately 1,500,000 clones; roughly 98% were seen once. Sample: naive CD4+ T cells sorted from blood. The receptors were gathered from a man between 25 and 39 years old in good health. The conserved cysteine and the conserved F or W are not part of the CDR3 here. Each record gives: clone size, V gene, J gene, CDR3 protein. The listing skips clone size in some rows; elsewhere it reads once, few, many or a size class.

abundance: .; v_gene: TRBV11-2; j_gene: TRBJ2-3; CDR3aa: ASSPVRTDTQY
abundance: .; v_gene: TRBV18; j_gene: TRBJ2-2; CDR3aa: ASSPRLAGNTGELF
abundance: .; v_gene: TRBV29-1; j_gene: TRBJ2-2; CDR3aa: SVALAGRGLNTGELF
abundance: .; v_gene: TRBV9; j_gene: TRBJ2-7; CDR3aa: ASSVDVGSYEQY
abundance: .; v_gene: TRBV7-3; j_gene: TRBJ2-3; CDR3aa: ASSLAGSTDTQY
abundance: .; v_gene: TRBV9; j_gene: TRBJ2-5; CDR3aa: ASSFRQGETQY
abundance: .; v_gene: TRBV10-3; j_gene: TRBJ2-7; CDR3aa: AISEPTGGPYEQY
abundance: .; v_gene: TRBV19; j_gene: TRBJ2-1; CDR3aa: ASSIAHRMRLESEQF
abundance: .; v_gene: TRBV18; j_gene: TRBJ1-4; CDR3aa: ASSPAGTGRYNEKLF
abundance: .; v_gene: TRBV9; j_gene: TRBJ2-3; CDR3aa: ASSVGPPDTQY
abundance: .; v_gene: TRBV5-4; j_gene: TRBJ2-6; CDR3aa: ASTGVSGANVLT
abundance: .; v_gene: TRBV5-8; j_gene: TRBJ1-1; CDR3aa: ASRRGLGALNTEAF
abundance: .; v_gene: TRBV6-6; j_gene: TRBJ1-2; CDR3aa: ASCLDRSYGYT
abundance: .; v_gene: TRBV30; j_gene: TRBJ2-7; CDR3aa: AWSGGTNGYEQY
abundance: .; v_gene: TRBV29-1; j_gene: TRBJ2-3; CDR3aa: SAVRAGGGADTQY
abundance: .; v_gene: TRBV18; j_gene: TRBJ2-3; CDR3aa: ASSPIAPDTQY
abundance: once; v_gene: TRBV7-6; j_gene: TRBJ2-3; CDR3aa: ASSPTGGSTDTQY
abundance: few; v_gene: TRBV25-1; j_gene: TRBJ2-1; CDR3aa: ASSGDRGLSSYNEQF
abundance: .; v_gene: TRBV2; j_gene: TRBJ2-7; CDR3aa: ASSGLAAGPHEQY
abundance: .; v_gene: TRBV18; j_gene: TRBJ2-7; CDR3aa: ASSPSQAGVVYEQY
abundance: .; v_gene: TRBV19; j_gene: TRBJ1-2; CDR3aa: ASAGTGVGYT
abundance: .; v_gene: TRBV18; j_gene: TRBJ2-1; CDR3aa: ASSPFKGVDGNEQF
abundance: .; v_gene: TRBV27; j_gene: TRBJ2-1; CDR3aa: ASSPPWSSYNEQF
abundance: .; v_gene: TRBV7-6; j_gene: TRBJ2-2; CDR3aa: ASSLVVAGISAGELF
abundance: .; v_gene: TRBV5-1; j_gene: TRBJ2-2; CDR3aa: ASTLVFQGASNTGELF
abundance: .; v_gene: TRBV6-6; j_gene: TRBJ2-5; CDR3aa: ATKKGLVVETQY
abundance: once; v_gene: TRBV29-1; j_gene: TRBJ2-4; CDR3aa: SVGGLAKNIQY
abundance: .; v_gene: TRBV5-1; j_gene: TRBJ2-5; CDR3aa: ASSLTGTSGRKEEETQY
abundance: .; v_gene: TRBV10-2; j_gene: TRBJ2-2; CDR3aa: ASSPPDTGELF
abundance: .; v_gene: TRBV5-4; j_gene: TRBJ2-7; CDR3aa: ASSPTGVSREQY
abundance: .; v_gene: TRBV9; j_gene: TRBJ2-3; CDR3aa: ASSEGSGRITDTQY
abundance: .; v_gene: TRBV29-1; j_gene: TRBJ1-2; CDR3aa: SVAVGKDGYGYT
abundance: .; v_gene: TRBV30; j_gene: TRBJ2-5; CDR3aa: AWLAGRGETQY
abundance: .; v_gene: TRBV11-3; j_gene: TRBJ2-1; CDR3aa: ASSLGLAGNEQF
abundance: .; v_gene: TRBV18; j_gene: TRBJ2-1; CDR3aa: ASSPSQVNEQF
abundance: once; v_gene: TRBV2; j_gene: TRBJ2-3; CDR3aa: ASSALPSGRGDTQY
abundance: .; v_gene: TRBV27; j_gene: TRBJ2-2; CDR3aa: ASKPSGATNTGELF